The 2 T cell receptor beta chains given below trace back to one sample, sequenced in a study of cytomegalovirus exposure and HLA in healthy donors. A multiplex PCR was run with 60 Vbeta primers and 13 Jbeta primers. Profiled with immunoSEQ multiplex PCR; TCRdb holds only in-frame clones, not every one. Counted here are about 110,000 clones, about 16% occurring once; the ten biggest clones make up 1.5% to 2%. What was sequenced was PBMCs. The receptors come from a woman under 30 in good health and CMV-seronegative.

The DNA for the CDR3 is TGCAGCGTTGTGGCTAGCGCAGAGACCCAGTACTTC. It codes for CSVVASAETQYF. V and J are TRBV29-1 and TRBJ2-5; D may be TRBD2 (6 bases). The CDR3 loop spans 12 amino acids. Germline-derived CDR1 and CDR2 are SQVTM and ANQGSEA. Trimming removed 4 bases from V and 4 bases from J, with 10 bases in between.

The chain couples TRBV7-6 to TRBJ2-3; 7 bases line up with TRBD2. Unmatched junction bases numbered 2, after V lost 11 bases and J lost 6 bases. The CDR3 extends over 10 amino acids. Germline loops: CDR1 SGHVS, CDR2 FNYEAQ. DNA for the CDR3: TGTGCCTCCGGGGGGGATACGCAGTATTTT. Protein: CASGGDTQYF.